These 3 T cell receptor beta chains share one sample of origin, sequenced in a study of CD8+ T cells in alopecia areata. Extracted from the samples, RNA was reverse transcribed into cDNA to serve as the sequencing template. Measured with immunoSEQ multiplex PCR; TCRdb has only the in-frame clones, and not every one. The sample lists over 200,000 clones, more than 45% occurring once. Here the sequenced sample was CD4+ T cells sorted from blood, taken at week 0. Receptors originate from a human donor with alopecia areata.

In DNA, the CDR3 is TGTGCCTGGAGTGTACTCGGGGGCACAACCAAAAACATTCAGTACTTC. Translation gives CAWSVLGGTTKNIQYF. V is TRBV30 and J is TRBJ2-4, with D tentatively TRBD1 or TRBD2 (6 bases each). There are 16 residues in the CDR3. Trimming took off 0 bases at V and 2 bases at J, with 14 bases between the two ends. Germline V gene data show CDR1 as GTSNPN and CDR2 as SVGIG (reference sequence).

The chain employs TRBV5-4 and TRBJ2-4, with D possibly being TRBD1 or TRBD2 (5 bases each). Germline values: CDR1 SGHNT, CDR2 YYREEE (reference sequence). This CDR3 is built from 16 residues. V lost 3 bases and J lost 7, with 20 bases in between. CDR3 bases: TGTGCCAGCAGCTCTGGGGGACCAGGCTTGCGGAACATTCAGTACTTC. Amino acid sequence: CASSSGGPGLRNIQYF.

This clone came up a few times. The gene calls are TRBV19 and TRBJ1-1, with TRBD1 as a possible D gene (6 bases). This CDR3 contains 15 residues. V lost 5 bases and J lost 1, with 14 bases in between. CDR1 is LNHDA and CDR2 is SQIVND in the germline V gene (reference sequence). In DNA form, the CDR3 reads TGTGCCAGTAGTCCCCGGACAGCGACGAACACTGAAGCTTTCTTT. Its translation is CASSPRTATNTEAFF.